The 8 T cell receptor beta chains given below trace back to one sample, sequenced in a study of cytomegalovirus exposure and HLA in healthy donors (dated by TCRdb to about 2017). Library preparation used the immunoSEQ multiplex PCR assay. A mixture of 60 forward primers for TCR Vbeta segments and 13 reverse primers for TCR Jbeta segments was used in the multiplex PCR. TCRdb holds this immuneACCESS table with in-frame rearrangements only. Some clones are missing; in checked studies, unresolved V genes explain under half, and the rest has no known cause. A total of roughly 150,000 clones appear in this sample, roughly 80% of them only once. The top ten clones comprise 2% to 2.5% of the sample. Sequenced sample: PBMCs. All receptors come from a boy younger than 10 in good health and CMV-seronegative.

The rearrangement uses TRBV27 and TRBJ1-1; D not resolved. Germline loops: CDR1 MNHEY, CDR2 SMNVEV (reference sequence). Trimming shortened V by 2 bases and J by 3 bases, and 10 bases separated the two germline ends. This CDR3 region has 14 residues. CDR3 loop: CASSLVQAHTEAFF. In DNA, the CDR3 is TGTGCCAGCAGTTTAGTCCAGGCACACACTGAAGCTTTCTTT.

The genes are TRBV6-1 and TRBJ2-1; possible D gene TRBD1, 5 bases. Trimming removed 0 bases at V and 3 bases at J, with 12 bases between. This CDR3 has 16 amino acids. Germline values: CDR1 MNHNS, CDR2 SASEGT. DNA for the CDR3: TGTGCCAGCAGTGAAGCTCGCAGGGTCATCTACAATGAGCAGTTCTTC. It codes for CASSEARRVIYNEQFF.

Here the CDR3 reads CASSPLGGGNQPQHF. CDR3 nucleotides: TGCGCCAGCAGCCCCCTAGGGGGTGGGAATCAGCCCCAGCATTTT. V gene TRBV4-1 combines with J gene TRBJ1-5; a possible D gene is TRBD1 (6 bases). Germline-derived CDR1 and CDR2 are MGHRA and YSYEKL. The CDR3 consists of 15 residues. V was pared by 4 bases and J by 4 bases, with 14 bases between.

The chain employs TRBV29-1 and TRBJ2-7; TRBD1 aligns across 9 bases. From germline, CDR1 is SQVTM and CDR2 ANQGSEA. CDR3 length: 14 residues. V dropped 6 bases and J dropped 5; count of bases not matched to a gene: 11. CDR3 protein: CSVMGPGTGNEQYF. The CDR3, as DNA: TGCAGCGTGATGGGCCCCGGGACAGGGAACGAGCAGTACTTC.

The V and J genes are TRBV13 and TRBJ1-1, with 7 nucleotides matching TRBD1. Germline trimming cut 4 bases from V and 3 bases from J; bases unmatched to any gene: 8. The CDR3 is made up of 15 amino acids. Germline V gene lookup returns CDR1 PRHDT and CDR2 FYEKMQ (reference sequence). The CDR3 loop reads CASSYTTGRDTEAFF. CDR3 nucleotide sequence: TGTGCCAGCAGCTATACGACAGGGAGAGACACTGAAGCTTTCTTT.

Here the CDR3 DNA reads TGTGCCAGCACCCTAATGGGGGGCTACGAGCAGTACTTC. Translating gives CASTLMGGYEQYF. The chain combines TRBV6-6 with TRBJ2-7; possibly TRBD2 for D (6 bases). V lost 7 bases and J lost 3, with 13 bases in between. Germline CDR1 is MNHNY and CDR2 is SVGAGI (reference sequence). The CDR3 is 13 residues long.

The CDR3, as DNA: TGTGCCAGCAGCTTAGTCATAACTAGCGGGAGTAGCGAGCAGTACTTC. The encoded protein is CASSLVITSGSSEQYF. The chain uses TRBV11-3 and TRBJ2-7, with 11 bases identical to TRBD2. Germline loops: CDR1 SGHNT, CDR2 YENEEA. This CDR3 comprises 16 residues. The trim removed 1 base at V and 6 bases at J, leaving 8 bases unmatched.

The genes are TRBV7-2 and TRBJ2-3; 10 bases are a match to TRBD2. CDR3 length equals 19 residues. The germline gives CDR1 SGHTA, CDR2 FQGNSA. Trimming at V came to 1 base and at J to 1 base, leaving 11 bases not matched to a gene. CDR3 in DNA: TGTGCCAGCAGCTTAGTATTAGCGGGAGGAAAGGTTGGCACAGATACGCAGTATTTT. This gives the protein CASSLVLAGGKVGTDTQYF.